This T cell receptor beta chain is drawn from a study of blood T cell repertoires in COVID-19. Study background: The United States, Italy and Spain were the sources of the acute and convalescent COVID-19 samples.

The V gene end was trimmed by 6 bases and the J gene end by 4 bases; junction bases not matched to a gene: 9. Per the germline V gene, CDR1 is ENHRY and CDR2 is SYGVKD. There are 16 residues in the CDR3. Only in-frame clones appear in the TCRdb table, and some are missing; sequencing was by immunoSEQ multiplex PCR. The sample includes fewer than 350,000 clones, 75% to 85% of them seen just once. The rearrangement joins TRBV10-3 to TRBJ1-5, with 10 bases aligning to TRBD1. Sequenced input: peripheral blood. This receptor was taken from a human donor in a cohort sampled during active COVID-19. The CDR3 region has the DNA TGTGCCATCAGCCAACCGGGACAGGGGAGAAATCAGCCCCAGCATTTT. This sequence encodes CAISQPGQGRNQPQHF.